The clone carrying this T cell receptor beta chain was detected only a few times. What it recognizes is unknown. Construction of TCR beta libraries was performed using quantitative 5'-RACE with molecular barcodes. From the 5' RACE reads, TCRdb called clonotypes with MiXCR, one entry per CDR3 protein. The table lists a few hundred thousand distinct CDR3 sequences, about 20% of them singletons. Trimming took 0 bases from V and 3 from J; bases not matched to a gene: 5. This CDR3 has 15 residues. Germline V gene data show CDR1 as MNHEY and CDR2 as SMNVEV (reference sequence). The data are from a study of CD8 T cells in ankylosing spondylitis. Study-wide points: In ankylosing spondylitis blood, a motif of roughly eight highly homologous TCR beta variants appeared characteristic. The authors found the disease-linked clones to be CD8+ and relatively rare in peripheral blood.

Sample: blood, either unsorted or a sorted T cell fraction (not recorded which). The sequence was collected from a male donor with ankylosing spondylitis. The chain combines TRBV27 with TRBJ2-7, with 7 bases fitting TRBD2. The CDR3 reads CASSLSVGGGYEQYF. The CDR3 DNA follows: TGTGCCAGCAGTTTATCGGTGGGGGGGGGCTACGAGCAGTACTTC.